The 28 T cell receptor beta chains given below trace back to one sample, sequenced in a study of T-cell memory formation after mild COVID-19 (dated by TCRdb to 2020 to 2022). Libraries were made using 5' RACE. The instrument given in TCRdb is Illumina NovaSeq 6000. TCRdb reran the public reads through fastp at Q25 and MiXCR, keeping productive beta chains. Identical CDR3 protein sequences are pooled into one entry, listed with their most common genes and DNA. The sample records over 150,000 distinct CDR3 sequences, 18% of which are singletons. The top ten clonotypes cover under 4.5% of the sample. Material for sequencing was PBMCs or a T cell subset sorted from them (not recorded which). The source is a man between 18 and 29 years old who had mild COVID-19 (a few samples of this study predate the infection). The sample titles of this study are shuffled in the database, so cell type and time point are left out; the donor was told from shared clones.

This chain connects TRBV5-5 to TRBJ2-3; 8 nucleotides match TRBD1. From germline, CDR1 is SGHKS and CDR2 YYEKEE (reference sequence). Trimming removed 1 base from V and 1 base from J; junction bases left unmatched: 5. The CDR3 totals 16 residues. CDR3 residues: CASSLSGTGGTDTQYF. The CDR3 bases are TGTGCCAGCAGCTTGTCCGGGACAGGCGGCACAGATACGCAGTATTTT. Complete variable domain (other parts from reference TRBV5-5 and TRBJ2-3): DAGVTQSPTHLIKTRGQQVTLRCSPISGHKSVSWYQQVLGQGPQFIFQYYEKEERGRGNFPDRFSARQFPNYSSELNVNALLLGDSALYLCASSLSGTGGTDTQYFGPGTRLTVL.

The chain employs TRBV20-1 and TRBJ1-2, with TRBD1 as a possible D gene (6 bases). This CDR3 is built from 13 residues. Germline loops: CDR1 DFQATT, CDR2 SNEGSKA (reference sequence). Trimming removed 6 bases at V and 4 bases at J, with 15 bases between. CDR3 coding DNA: TGCAGTGCCCAACCGGGACACCGCTATGGCTACACCTTC. This sequence encodes CSAQPGHRYGYTF.

The chain employs TRBV4-1 and TRBJ1-4; 11 bases are a match to TRBD1. The CDR3 spans 16 residues. The V gene's germline CDR1 is MGHRA and CDR2 YSYEKL. With 3 bases clipped from V and 5 bases from J, the junction kept 5 bases outside the gene matches. The CDR3 region is CASSQTGTGGNEKLFF. In DNA form, the CDR3 reads TGCGCCAGCAGCCAGACCGGGACAGGGGGGAATGAAAAACTGTTTTTT.

The V gene is TRBV29-1, the J gene TRBJ2-5, with D perhaps TRBD2 (7 bases). Germline V gives CDR1 SQVTM, CDR2 ANQGSEA. V was cut by 7 bases and J by 1 base, with 13 bases left in between. This CDR3 comprises 13 residues. CDR3 in DNA: TGCAGCGGCAGGGGCGGGGGCCAAGAGACCCAGTACTTC. This gives the protein CSGRGGGQETQYF.

This clonotype appeared a few times. The V and J genes are TRBV5-1 and TRBJ2-5, with D maybe TRBD2 (5 bases). Looked up from germline, CDR1 is SGHRS and CDR2 is YFSETQ. The CDR3 is 14 residues long. Trimming took 0 bases from V and 4 from J, leaving 10 bases between them. Here the CDR3 reads CASSLATRPETQYF. As DNA, the CDR3 is TGCGCCAGCAGCTTGGCAACTAGGCCAGAGACCCAGTACTTC.

The J gene is TRBJ2-5, the V gene TRBV6-6, with 10 bases matching TRBD2. The V gene's germline CDR1 is MNHNY and CDR2 SVGAGI (reference sequence). V dropped 2 bases and J dropped 1; count of bases not matched to a gene: 7. The CDR3 is 17 residues long. The CDR3 DNA is TGTGCCAGCAGTTACGGGTTAGCGGGGGGTCTCCAAGAGACCCAGTACTTC. It is translated as CASSYGLAGGLQETQYF.

The genes are TRBV6-5 and TRBJ2-1; 10 bases map to TRBD2. Germline V gene lookup returns CDR1 MNHEY and CDR2 SVGAGI. With V trimmed by 0 bases and J by 4 bases, 0 bases remained unmatched. This CDR3 is 15 amino acids long. The CDR3 DNA reads TGTGCCAGCAGTTACTCACTAGCGGGGTACAATGAGCAGTTCTTC. This encodes CASSYSLAGYNEQFF.

This clonotype was seen more than once but under ten times. This chain uses TRBV7-2 with TRBJ2-3, with 11 bases lining up with TRBD2. This CDR3 spans 15 amino acids. The trim removed 0 bases at V and 7 bases at J, leaving 3 bases unmatched. Germline V gives CDR1 SGHTA, CDR2 FQGNSA. The CDR3 loop reads CASSLALAGGYTQYF. CDR3 sequence (DNA): TGTGCCAGCAGCTTAGCGCTAGCGGGGGGTTATACGCAGTATTTT.

The chain links TRBV7-3 to TRBJ1-6; 9 positions match TRBD1. CDR1 is SGHTA, CDR2 FQGTGA, per germline. The V and J ends lost 5 bases and 8 bases, in that order; junction bases with no gene match: 4. The CDR3 runs 14 residues. The CDR3 DNA reads as TGTGCCAGCAGCGTACAGGGGGCTGATTCACCCCTCCACTTT. Encoded protein: CASSVQGADSPLHF.

CDR3 sequence: CASSMVRGVETQYF. The CDR3 DNA reads as TGTGCCAGTAGTATGGTCAGGGGGGTGGAGACCCAGTACTTC. J is TRBJ2-5 and V is TRBV19, with D tentatively TRBD1 (7 bases). There are 14 residues in the CDR3. The V gene lost 3 bases and the J gene lost 5 bases, with 13 bases spanning the gap. CDR1 is LNHDA, CDR2 SQIVND, per germline (reference sequence).

V and J are TRBV6-2 or TRBV6-3 and TRBJ2-7, with TRBD1 matching over 7 bases. The CDR3 spans 14 residues. The germline V gene encodes CDR1 MNHEY and CDR2 SVGEGT. Here the CDR3 reads CDSRVDRDRYEQYV. The CDR3 DNA reads TGTGACAGCAGAGTTGACCGGGACAGATACGAGCAGTACGTC.

This clonotype came up a few times. This rearrangement joins TRBV10-3 to TRBJ2-7; D not resolved. This CDR3 contains 15 residues. V lost 4 bases, J lost 1 base, and 14 bases lay in between. Germline V gene data show CDR1 as ENHRY and CDR2 as SYGVKD. CDR3 nucleotide sequence: TGTGCCATCAGTGGGCCCCAGAGCGCATCCTACGAGCAGTACTTC. Residues: CAISGPQSASYEQYF.

The genes are TRBV11-2 and TRBJ2-5, with unresolved D. The germline V and J ends were trimmed by 1 base and 2 bases, with 11 bases remaining between them. From germline, CDR1 is SGHAT and CDR2 FQNNGV. CDR3 length: 15 amino acids. The CDR3, as DNA: TGTGCCAGCAGCTTAGGGCCAGTATGGCAAGAGACCCAGTACTTC. Translating gives CASSLGPVWQETQYF.

There are a few counts of this clonotype. The chain uses TRBV6-5 and TRBJ1-1; unclear D gene. This CDR3 is built from 14 residues. Germline CDR1 and CDR2: MNHEY and SVGAGI. The ends were cut back, 2 bases at V and 0 bases at J, with 7 bases in the middle. CDR3 loop: CASSYGVLNTEAFF. CDR3 DNA sequence: TGTGCCAGCAGTTACGGGGTTTTGAACACTGAAGCTTTCTTT.

The rearrangement links TRBV7-2 to TRBJ2-5, with 9 positions matching TRBD2. The length of the CDR3 is 17 residues. J gave up 2 bases and V 2 bases, and 9 bases lay outside the gene matches. CDR1 and CDR2 (germline): SGHTA, FQGNSA. The CDR3 loop is CASSLWGMRGGQETQYF. CDR3 sequence (DNA): TGTGCCAGCAGCTTATGGGGCATGCGGGGGGGACAAGAGACCCAGTACTTC.

V gene TRBV9 combines with J gene TRBJ2-7, with D possibly TRBD1 on 5 matching bases. V dropped 0 bases and J dropped 2 bases, with 9 bases sitting between them. The CDR3 totals 14 residues. CDR1 and CDR2 (germline): SGDLS, YYNGEE. The CDR3 bases are TGTGCCAGCAGCGTAGGAACAGGCCCCTACGAGCAGTACTTC. Protein sequence: CASSVGTGPYEQYF. The entire variable domain, with the rest obtained from reference TRBV9 and TRBJ2-7, is as follows: DSGVTQTPKHLITATGQRVTLRCSPRSGDLSVYWYQQSLDQGLQFLIQYYNGEERAKGNILERFSAQQFPDLHSELNLSSLELGDSALYFCASSVGTGPYEQYFGPGTRLTVT.

In its sample, this clonotype was seen a few times. The rearrangement joins TRBV20-1 to TRBJ2-1; no clear D gene. V was cut by 3 bases and J by 2 bases, with 8 bases left in between. Looked up from germline, CDR1 is DFQATT and CDR2 is SNEGSKA (reference sequence). The CDR3 extends over 13 amino acids. The CDR3 coding sequence is TGCAGTGCTAGGTGGGCTACCTACAATGAGCAGTTCTTC. Residues: CSARWATYNEQFF.

This clonotype occurred a few times. The chain combines TRBV18 with TRBJ2-3, with unresolved D. The CDR3 runs 13 residues. Germline CDR1 is KGHSH and CDR2 is LQKENI. With 2 bases removed from V and 4 bases from J, the gap between germline ends came to 7 bases. CDR3 protein: CASSPGQADTQYF. The CDR3 DNA reads TGTGCCAGCTCACCAGGCCAGGCAGATACGCAGTATTTT.

This clonotype was picked up a small number of times. The CDR3 region has the DNA TGTGCCAGCAGCCCAGCGGGACAGGGGGAGACCCAGTACTTC. It translates to CASSPAGQGETQYF. This chain uses TRBV7-2 with TRBJ2-5; TRBD1 matches 10 bases. This CDR3 has 14 amino acids. V dropped 5 bases and J dropped 5; count of bases not matched to a gene: 5. Germline lookup yields CDR1 SGHTA and CDR2 FQGNSA.

This clonotype was observed a handful of times. The rearrangement links TRBV7-2 to TRBJ2-1, with D tentatively TRBD2 (7 bases). Germline lookup yields CDR1 SGHTA and CDR2 FQGNSA. V shed 0 bases and J shed 9 bases, with 12 bases lying between them. The CDR3 has 14 amino acids. CDR3 sequence: CASSLAGGPTEQFF. The DNA for the CDR3 is TGTGCCAGCAGCTTAGCGGGGGGGCCGACTGAGCAGTTCTTC.

This clonotype was counted a few times. CDR3 coding DNA: TGCAGTGCTGGGAGAGGGGAGACCCAGTACTTC. Its protein product is CSAGRGETQYF. The chain joins TRBV20-1 to TRBJ2-5; TRBD2 might be the D (5 bases). Trimming pared 5 bases from V and 5 bases from J, leaving 9 bases between. This CDR3 is 11 amino acids long. CDR1 DFQATT and CDR2 SNEGSKA come from the germline V gene (reference sequence).

In nucleotides, the CDR3 is TGTGCCAGCAGTACAGGGCTTGGGCAGCCCCAGCATTTT. It yields the protein CASSTGLGQPQHF. This rearrangement joins TRBV14 to TRBJ1-5; possibly TRBD1 for D (6 bases). In germline, CDR1 is SGHDN, CDR2 FVKESK. This CDR3 comprises 13 residues. Trimming stripped 6 bases from V and 7 bases from J, with 13 bases between.

This clonotype was detected a few times. V and J are TRBV5-1 and TRBJ1-1, with 10 bases lining up with TRBD1. The CDR3 covers 14 residues. Germline CDR1 and CDR2: SGHRS and YFSETQ. V lost 4 bases and J lost 4; bases outside the gene matches: 4. CDR3 nucleotide sequence: TGCGCCAGCAGCCGACGGACAGGGGGCACTGAAGCTTTCTTT. Its translation: CASSRRTGGTEAFF.

The chain joins TRBV20-1 to TRBJ1-1; unclear D gene. The CDR3 consists of 12 residues. V lost 0 bases to trimming and J lost 11 bases, with 13 bases between them. The germline CDR1 and CDR2 sequences are DFQATT and SNEGSKA (reference sequence). This chain's CDR3 is CSARDFPEGAFF. CDR3 DNA sequence: TGCAGTGCTAGAGATTTTCCTGAAGGGGCTTTCTTT.

The V gene is TRBV11-2, the J gene TRBJ1-4, with 9 nucleotides matching TRBD1. CDR3 length: 14 residues. V shed 5 bases and J 5 bases; nucleotides not matched to a gene: 3. Germline CDR1 SGHAT, CDR2 FQNNGV. CDR3 sequence reads: CASSRDRVNEKLFF. The CDR3 region has the DNA TGTGCCAGCAGCCGGGACAGGGTGAATGAAAAACTGTTTTTT.

The rearrangement uses TRBV6-2 or TRBV6-3 and TRBJ2-1, with D possibly being TRBD2 (5 bases). V was clipped by 2 bases and J by 2 bases, with 10 bases between them. CDR1 MNHEY and CDR2 SVGEGT come from the germline V gene. The CDR3 is 15 residues long. The CDR3, as DNA: TGTGCCAGCAGTTACGGCAGCGGCACCTACAATGAGCAGTTCTTC. Protein: CASSYGSGTYNEQFF.

This sequence joins TRBV5-1 and TRBJ1-1; tentative D call: TRBD1 (6 bases). The germline CDR1 and CDR2 sequences are SGHRS and YFSETQ. This CDR3 is 15 amino acids long. Trimming removed 0 bases from V and 1 base from J, with 10 bases in between. CDR3 in amino acids: CASSLDWTENTEAFF. CDR3 nucleotide sequence: TGCGCCAGCAGCTTGGATTGGACAGAGAACACTGAAGCTTTCTTT.

The CDR3 loop reads CAWSSVIGNIQYF. The DNA for the CDR3 is TGTGCCTGGAGCTCCGTGATCGGTAACATTCAGTACTTC. The chain recombines TRBV30 with TRBJ2-4; D not resolved. This CDR3 is 13 amino acids long. The germline CDR1 and CDR2 sequences are GTSNPN and SVGIG (reference sequence). Trimming removed 3 bases from V and 7 bases from J, with 13 bases in between.